There are many counts of the clone carrying this T cell receptor beta chain. The antigen remains undetermined. The sample belongs to a study of blood T cells in healthy people across ages. V lost 3 bases, J lost 6 bases, and 17 bases lay in between. The CDR3 sequence is 16 residues long. The study, taken as a whole, reports: Observed TCR beta diversity per million T cells went down as age went up. This fall followed a roughly linear course with age.

For the second PCR, which ran for about 6 to 11 cycles, a sample-barcoded 5' primer and a J-beta primer mix were used. Each CDR3 protein gets one entry after TCRdb re-called the 5' RACE reads with MiXCR. The data show 870,000 or so distinct CDR3 sequences, with 29% seen just once and 15% to 20% held by the top ten. The rearrangement links TRBV12-3 or TRBV12-4 to TRBJ1-4; D perhaps matches TRBD1 (5 bases). The specimen sequenced was blood. The TCR sequence derives from an elderly woman in good health. The chain's CDR3 is CASSFITHRGDEKLFF. Written as DNA, the CDR3 is TGTGCCAGCAGTTTTATCACCCATCGAGGGGATGAAAAACTGTTTTTT.